The TCR beta chain under discussion was sequenced for a study of identifying expanded T cells in peripheral blood. The table came from immunoSEQ multiplex PCR; TCRdb's copy has only in-frame clones and leaves some out. In the table there are 100,000 to 150,000 clones, 86% of which are singletons. Germline values: CDR1 SGHNT, CDR2 YYREEE (reference sequence). The V and J ends lost 5 bases and 6 bases respectively, with 20 bases between them. The length of the CDR3 is 16 residues. This clone showed up just a few times. The source material was blood. This chain uses TRBV5-4 with TRBJ2-2; perhaps TRBD2 as D (6 bases). This TCR was recovered from a person between 18 and 70 years old in good health. CDR3 sequence reads: CASSEPGGGVPGELFF. In nucleotides, the CDR3 is TGTGCCAGCAGTGAACCTGGGGGAGGCGTCCCCGGGGAGCTGTTTTTT.